This section outlines one TCR beta chain sequence together with its context. Its specific antigen is unknown. There are no base qualities to consult, and no much larger clone falls within one base. TCRbeta CDR3 regions were amplified from genomic DNA using the immunoSEQ Assay, a bias-controlled multiplex PCR. Concerning the study's data processing: The number of nucleated cells in each sample was estimated by amplification of reference gene primers within the assay. To quantify the absolute abundance of each unique TCRbeta CDR3 rearrangement, sequence reads were collapsed and filtered. Productive Simpson clonality was computed per sample as the square root of Simpson's diversity index over productive rearrangements. TCRdb stores this immuneACCESS table with in-frame sequences only. Part of the clones is absent; in the studies checked, under half of the shortfall reflects unresolved V genes, and no reason is known for the rest. V, J and clone size reflect that table, while D and trimming were determined from the DNA. This sample lists hundreds of thousands of clones; about 86% were detected once. The ten largest clonotypes hold 7% to 7.5% of the sample.

One collaborating source in Seattle enrolled patients during active infection and followed them longitudinally through the course of disease. Collaborating institutions collected whole blood in K2EDTA tubes following their own protocols. For TCRbeta analysis, collaborators shipped samples as frozen whole blood, isolated PBMCs, or DNA extracted from either of those sample types. Relative to germline, V is 5 bases shorter and J is 0 bases shorter, with 18 bases between their ends. Per the germline V gene, SGHTA is the CDR1 and FQGTGA is the CDR2. CDR3 length: 17 amino acids, cysteine to phenylalanine. Only CDR3 DNA remains: 51 bases, in frame from the first base. These data are taken from a study of blood T cell repertoires in COVID-19 (dated by TCRdb to 2018 to 2021). For the wider study: Samples from collaborators originated in the United States, Italy and Spain and spanned both the acute and convalescent phases of COVID-19. The prospective study material was composed of cDNA or gDNA derived from T cells, B-cell-depleted T cells, or PBMCs. HLA class I and class II types, where available, came from metadata supplied by the sample provider rather than from assay-based typing. The repertoires were released in a freely available public database intended as a resource for research on the immune response to SARS-CoV-2. The dataset comprised deeply sampled blood TCRbeta repertoires from subjects exposed to, actively infected with, or recovered from COVID-19. Samples were obtained from the ongoing ImmuneRACE study (first 160 participants) and from about 1,300 subjects provided by 6 global collaborators. Nearly every sample came with metadata listing a de-identified subject ID, COVID-19 status, age in years and sex. Beyond this particular receptor, the publication reports: Clinical and demographic metadata were provided uncurated, with the amount varying by source and participant.

The V and J segments used are TRBV7-3 and TRBJ2-3; TRBD2 might be the D gene, on 7 matching bases. Sequencing was done on a sample of peripheral blood. The clonotype originates from a woman aged 60 to 75 with COVID-19, enrolled during active disease. The sequenced DNA is TGTGCCAGCAGCCGGGGGGCGGGACTTTTTAGCACAGATACGCAGTATTTT. This encodes CASSRGAGLFSTDTQYF.